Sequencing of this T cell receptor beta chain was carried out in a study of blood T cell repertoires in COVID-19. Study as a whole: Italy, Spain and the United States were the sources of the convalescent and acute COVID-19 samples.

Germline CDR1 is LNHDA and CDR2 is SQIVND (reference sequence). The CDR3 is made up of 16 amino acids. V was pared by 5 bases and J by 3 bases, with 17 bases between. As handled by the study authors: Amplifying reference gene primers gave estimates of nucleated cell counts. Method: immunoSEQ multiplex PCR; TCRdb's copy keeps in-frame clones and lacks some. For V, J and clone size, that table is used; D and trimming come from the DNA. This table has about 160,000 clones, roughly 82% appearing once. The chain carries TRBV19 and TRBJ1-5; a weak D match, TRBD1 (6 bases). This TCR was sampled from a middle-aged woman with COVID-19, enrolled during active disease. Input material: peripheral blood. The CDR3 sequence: CASSSIFQGNNQPQHF. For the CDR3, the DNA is TGTGCCAGTAGTTCGATATTTCAGGGGAACAATCAGCCCCAGCATTTT.